This T cell receptor beta chain is from a study of cytomegalovirus exposure and HLA in healthy donors. The PCR ran on 60 Vbeta and 13 Jbeta primers. This table comes from immunoSEQ multiplex PCR, and its TCRdb copy is limited to in-frame clones, with some not included. The sample holds under 170,000 clones, 70% to 80% seen once. Germline V gives CDR1 MNHEY, CDR2 SVGAGI. The CDR3 covers 15 residues. V lost 10 bases and J 0 bases, leaving 16 bases between the germline ends. The material sequenced was PBMCs. This TCR derives from a man aged 45-60 years in good health and CMV-seropositive. V gene TRBV6-5 combines with J gene TRBJ2-1; the D gene is possibly TRBD2 (5 bases). The CDR3 reads CATSQRMSSYNEQFF. The CDR3 DNA reads TGTGCCACTTCGCAGCGGATGAGCTCCTACAATGAGCAGTTCTTC.